Below are 20 T cell receptor beta chains sequenced from a single sample in a study of shared clonotypes between healthy human individuals. The method was immunoSEQ multiplex PCR; TCRdb's version includes in-frame clones alone and lacks a portion of them. The top ten hold about 0.34% of the sample, which has 2 million to 3 million clones, more than 85% seen once. Source material: naive CD4+ T cells from PBMCs. Documented subset: CD45RA+ positively selected. Receptor source: a man younger than 35 in good health. Some clones in this sample may be carry-over from other donors' samples.

This clone appeared once. Written as DNA, the CDR3 is TGTGCCTGGAGTGTACGAAGGACAGCAAAGGAGCAGTTCTTC. This encodes CAWSVRRTAKEQFF. The chain links TRBV30 to TRBJ2-1, with D perhaps TRBD1 (6 bases). The CDR3 is 14 residues long. V was cut by 0 bases and J by 10 bases, with 16 bases left in between. Germline V gene sequence: CDR1 GTSNPN, CDR2 SVGIG (reference sequence).

In this sample, this clone turned up once. The J gene is TRBJ1-4, the V gene TRBV5-4, with 8 bases identical to TRBD1. CDR3 size: 15 residues. Per germline, CDR1 SGHNT and CDR2 YYREEE (reference sequence). With 3 bases clipped from V and 3 bases from J, the junction kept 4 bases outside the gene matches. The CDR3 is CASSSHRGANEKLFF. Here the CDR3 DNA reads TGTGCCAGCAGCTCTCACAGGGGGGCTAATGAAAAACTGTTTTTT.

This clone was seen more than once but under ten times. The chain joins TRBV28 to TRBJ1-1; 8 bases are a match to TRBD1. The germline V gene has CDR1 MDHEN and CDR2 SYDVKM. V shed 4 bases and J 7 bases; nucleotides not matched to a gene: 11. CDR3 length: 15 amino acids. The DNA of the CDR3 is TGTGCCAGCAGTTCCCCCGGGACAGGCATACTTGAAGCTTTCTTT. The encoded protein is CASSSPGTGILEAFF.

The chain joins TRBV19 to TRBJ2-7, with no clear D. The CDR3 is made up of 12 amino acids. Deletions cut 4 bases from V and 9 bases from J, with 13 bases between. Germline assignment: CDR1 LNHDA and CDR2 SQIVND (reference sequence). The CDR3 reads CASSTRTGVQYF. Here the CDR3 DNA reads TGTGCCAGTAGTACCCGCACTGGAGTGCAGTACTTC.

The chain carries TRBV6-5 and TRBJ2-4, with TRBD1 identical over 7 bases. The V and J ends lost 2 bases and 1 base, in that order; junction bases with no gene match: 5. The CDR3 length is 16 residues. The germline gives CDR1 MNHEY, CDR2 SVGAGI. The CDR3 nucleotides read TGTGCCAGCAGTTACGGGCAGGGGGTTGCCAAAAACATTCAGTACTTC. Translated: CASSYGQGVAKNIQYF.

The chain recombines TRBV6-5 with TRBJ2-5, with D perhaps being TRBD1 or TRBD2 (5 bases each). The CDR3 contains 13 residues. Between the trimmed V and J ends, which lost 6 bases and 3 bases, there was a span of 11 bases. The germline V gene encodes CDR1 MNHEY and CDR2 SVGAGI. The CDR3 bases are TGTGCCAGCAGCCGAGGGGAGAAAGAGACCCAGTACTTC. It codes for CASSRGEKETQYF.

The rearrangement links TRBV19 to TRBJ2-1; 7 nucleotides line up with TRBD1. V was pared by 3 bases and J by 0 bases, with 14 bases of the junction left unmatched. Germline V gene data show CDR1 as LNHDA and CDR2 as SQIVND (reference sequence). CDR3 length equals 19 residues. The CDR3 DNA follows: TGTGCCAGTAGTATCCACACAGACAGGGCTTACAGCTCCTACAATGAGCAGTTCTTC. As protein: CASSIHTDRAYSSYNEQFF.

V and J are TRBV2 and TRBJ2-5; 9 bases are a match to TRBD1. Germline V lookup: CDR1 SNHLY, CDR2 FYNNEI. The CDR3 totals 15 residues. Germline trimming cut 3 bases from V and 4 bases from J; bases unmatched to any gene: 6. Here the CDR3 DNA reads TGTGCCAGCAGTGAGACTACAGGGGGCAGAGAGACCCAGTACTTC. This codes for CASSETTGGRETQYF.

Concerning this clone itself: A junction boundary mismatches the germline segment, possibly from a read error. The chain is built from TRBV30 and TRBJ1-3, with D unclear. CDR1 is GTSNPN and CDR2 is SVGIG in the germline V gene (reference sequence). The CDR3 loop spans 12 amino acids. CDR3 DNA: TGTGCCGGGAGGGATTCGGGAAACACCATATATTTT. This sequence encodes CAGRDSGNTIYF. The variable domain in full, completed from reference TRBV30 and TRBJ1-3, reads SQTIHQWPATLVQPVGSPLSLECTVEGTSNPNLYWYRQAAGRGLQLLFYSVGIGQISSEVPQNLSASRPQDRQFILSSKKLLLSDSGFYLCAGRDSGNTIYFGEGSWLTVV.

The gene calls are TRBV27 and TRBJ2-1; D is unclear. This CDR3 is built from 11 residues. Between the trimmed V and J ends, which lost 0 bases and 13 bases, there was a span of 7 bases. CDR1 is MNHEY, CDR2 SMNVEV, per germline (reference sequence). This chain's CDR3 is CASSLSGSQFF. In DNA, the CDR3 is TGTGCCAGCAGTTTATCGGGGTCCCAGTTCTTC.

The chain carries TRBV18 and TRBJ2-6; D ambiguous. The germline gives CDR1 KGHSH, CDR2 LQKENI. The V end was cut by 3 bases, the J end by 2 bases, with 11 bases between. This CDR3 spans 16 amino acids. The CDR3 spells CASSPGAGAGANVLTF. The CDR3 DNA sequence: TGTGCCAGCTCACCGGGCGCAGGAGCTGGGGCCAACGTCCTGACTTTC.

This clone was observed once. V is TRBV4-1 and J is TRBJ1-5, with D maybe TRBD1 (5 bases). V lost 4 bases to trimming and J lost 4 bases, with 20 bases between them. The germline gives CDR1 MGHRA, CDR2 YSYEKL. The CDR3 is made up of 17 amino acids. The CDR3 is CASSLSGMLSWNQPQHF. The CDR3 region has the DNA TGCGCCAGCAGCCTATCAGGGATGCTTTCGTGGAATCAGCCCCAGCATTTT.

The rearrangement uses TRBV5-1 and TRBJ1-4; 7 bases map to TRBD1. This CDR3 has 15 residues. Per germline, CDR1 SGHRS and CDR2 YFSETQ. J lost 4 bases, V lost 4 bases, and 7 bases had no gene match. The CDR3 loop is CASSRTGTDNEKLFF. The CDR3 nucleotides are TGCGCCAGCAGCCGTACCGGGACAGATAATGAAAAACTGTTTTTT.

In its sample, this clone was seen once. This sequence joins TRBV5-1 and TRBJ2-3; TRBD1 aligns across 9 bases. Germline values: CDR1 SGHRS, CDR2 YFSETQ. The CDR3 has 17 amino acids. Losses at the gene ends were 4 bases for V and 4 bases for J; bases not matched to a gene: 13. The chain's CDR3 is CASSLRDRVGTADTQYF. The DNA for the CDR3 is TGCGCCAGCAGCCTCCGGGACAGGGTTGGCACCGCAGATACGCAGTATTTT.

This clone was counted a few times. This chain connects TRBV28 to TRBJ2-1; 7 bases match TRBD2. CDR3 length: 11 residues. CDR1 is MDHEN, CDR2 SYDVKM, per germline. The junction had 0 bases not matched to a gene; V was cut back by 8 bases and J by 5 bases. The CDR3 nucleotides read TGTGCCAGCGGGAGGGACAATGAGCAGTTCTTC. As protein: CASGRDNEQFF.

This clone was seen a single time. The chain uses TRBV12-5 and TRBJ1-2; no definite D call. V lost 0 bases, J lost 8 bases, and 22 bases lay in between. CDR3 size: 17 residues. Germline CDR1 and CDR2: LGHNT and FRNRAP. The CDR3 loop is CASGLVLGPRPPGGYTF. The CDR3 DNA reads TGTGCTAGTGGTTTGGTACTCGGACCCCGCCCGCCCGGGGGCTACACCTTC.

This sequence joins TRBV25-1 and TRBJ2-5; D remains unclear. The closer fit of TRBJ2-7 to the DNA end suggests the J call may be wrong. This CDR3 is 15 amino acids long. CDR1 MGHDK and CDR2 SYGVNS come from the germline V gene. The CDR3 nucleotides are TGTGCCAGCAGTGAACGAATCGATCCTTCCTACGAGCAGTACTTC. Translated: CASSERIDPSYEQYF.

The CDR3: CASVSNTGELFF. The CDR3 DNA reads TGTGCCAGCGTCTCGAACACCGGGGAGCTGTTTTTT. This chain connects TRBV6-5 to TRBJ2-2, with D hard to call. Trimming left V 8 bases short and J 0 bases short, with 4 bases between. CDR3 length: 12 residues. Germline CDR1 reads MNHEY; CDR2 reads SVGAGI.

The gene calls are TRBV21-1 and TRBJ2-3; the table gives TRBD2 as D, unverified against the DNA. TRBV21-1 is designated a pseudogene. This CDR3 has 16 residues. CDR3 DNA: TGTGCCAGCAGCCCGCGACTAGCGGGAATCACAGATACGCAGTATTTT. Protein: CASSPRLAGITDTQYF.

This clone has a single count. The chain combines TRBV6-5 with TRBJ2-5, with D hard to call. Judging by the DNA end, TRBJ2-7 fits better; the J call may be wrong. Germline-derived CDR1 and CDR2 are MNHEY and SVGAGI. CDR3 length equals 13 residues. DNA of the CDR3: TGTGCCAGCAGTTACTCTCCCAGTTACGAGCAGTACTTC. It encodes CASSYSPSYEQYF.